The 20 T cell receptor beta chains below were found in one sample sequenced in a study of cytomegalovirus exposure and HLA in healthy donors. Generated by immunoSEQ multiplex PCR, the TCRdb table keeps only in-frame clones and is missing some. The sample lists 150,000 to 200,000 clones, almost 85% occurring once. Sequenced: PBMCs. These receptors originate from a young man in good health and CMV-seropositive.

The chain is built from TRBV6-1 and TRBJ2-2, with 7 bases aligning to TRBD1. CDR1 and CDR2 (germline): MNHNS, SASEGT. The CDR3 has 14 residues. V gave up 6 bases and J gave up 3 bases; unmatched junction bases: 4. The CDR3 here is CASSSGTDTGELFF. CDR3 coding DNA: TGTGCCAGCAGCTCCGGGACAGACACCGGGGAGCTGTTTTTT.

This clone occurred a few times. The chain recombines TRBV19 with TRBJ2-5, with D possibly matching TRBD2 (6 bases). Germline V gene lookup returns CDR1 LNHDA and CDR2 SQIVND (reference sequence). V shed 6 bases and J shed 5 bases, with 25 bases lying between them. The length of the CDR3 is 17 residues. The CDR3 loop is CASSPGLTRTAGETQYF. In DNA form, the CDR3 reads TGTGCCAGTAGCCCTGGACTAACAAGAACCGCGGGGGAGACCCAGTACTTC.

The chain carries TRBV28 and TRBJ2-1; TRBD2 agrees at 8 bases. The CDR3 runs to 18 residues. V shed 4 bases, J shed 0 bases, and the junction held 11 bases outside the gene matches. The germline V gene encodes CDR1 MDHEN and CDR2 SYDVKM. The CDR3 sequence is CASSSRSGRRSSYNEQFF. The CDR3 nucleotides are TGTGCCAGCAGTTCAAGGAGCGGGAGAAGGAGCTCCTACAATGAGCAGTTCTTC.

The V and J genes are TRBV4-1 and TRBJ1-5; possibly TRBD1 for D (5 bases). V was cut by 1 base and J by 0 bases, with 19 bases left in between. Germline loops: CDR1 MGHRA, CDR2 YSYEKL. This CDR3 region has 19 residues. CDR3 sequence: CASSQAPTRQFDSNQPQHF. DNA of the CDR3: TGCGCCAGCAGCCAAGCCCCAACCCGACAGTTTGATAGCAATCAGCCCCAGCATTTT.

This sequence joins TRBV28 and TRBJ1-1; no firm D call. There are 12 residues in the CDR3. In germline, CDR1 is MDHEN, CDR2 SYDVKM. Trimming took off 7 bases at V and 9 bases at J, with 15 bases between the two ends. The CDR3 here is CASKFPRNQAFF. The CDR3 region has the DNA TGTGCCAGCAAGTTCCCGAGGAATCAAGCTTTCTTT.

This chain connects TRBV7-8 to TRBJ1-5; the match to TRBD1 covers 7 bases. V dropped 1 base and J dropped 4; count of bases not matched to a gene: 4. The germline V gene encodes CDR1 SGHVS and CDR2 FQNEAQ. The CDR3 runs 15 residues. CDR3 bases: TGTGCCAGCAGCTTAGGGGACAGCATAAATCAGCCCCAGCATTTT. Protein product: CASSLGDSINQPQHF. Full variable domain (missing parts from reference TRBV7-8 and TRBJ1-5): GAGVSQSPRYKVAKRGQDVALRCDPISGHVSLFWYQQALGQGPEFLTYFQNEAQLDKSGLPSDRFFAERPEGSVSTLKIQRTQQEDSAVYLCASSLGDSINQPQHFGDGTRLSIL.

The CDR3 DNA is TGCGCCAGCAGCTTGCAGGATATGAACACTGAAGCTTTCTTT. Translated, it gives CASSLQDMNTEAFF. The chain couples TRBV5-1 to TRBJ1-1; D remains ambiguous. Trimming removed 1 base at V and 0 bases at J, with 7 bases between. From germline, CDR1 is SGHRS and CDR2 YFSETQ. The CDR3 is 14 residues long.

This rearrangement joins TRBV6-1 to TRBJ2-2; 7 nucleotides agree with TRBD1. The CDR3 length is 16 residues. CDR1 and CDR2 from the germline V gene are MNHNS and SASEGT. The junction had 10 bases not matched to a gene; V was cut back by 3 bases and J by 6 bases. The CDR3 is CASSDPGQKASGELFF. CDR3 DNA sequence: TGTGCCAGCAGTGACCCGGGACAGAAGGCATCCGGGGAGCTGTTTTTT.

Only one count was recorded for this clone. The chain employs TRBV2 and TRBJ1-1; D remains unclear. This CDR3 contains 11 residues. CDR1 and CDR2 (germline): SNHLY, FYNNEI. The germline V and J ends were trimmed by 2 bases and 8 bases, with 6 bases remaining between them. The CDR3 protein is CASSEPAEAFF. The CDR3 region has the DNA TGTGCCAGCAGTGAACCCGCGGAAGCTTTCTTT.

V is TRBV28 and J is TRBJ2-7, with TRBD2 identical over 11 bases. The CDR3 is 14 residues long. V trimming: 3 bases; J trimming: 7 bases; junction bases outside the gene matches: 5. The V gene's germline CDR1 is MDHEN and CDR2 SYDVKM. Here the CDR3 DNA reads TGTGCCAGCAGTTTTCGGCTAGCGGGGGGTGAGCAGTACTTC. Its protein is CASSFRLAGGEQYF.

The chain couples TRBV19 to TRBJ1-2; a weak D match, TRBD1 (6 bases). CDR3 length equals 14 residues. CDR1 and CDR2 (germline): LNHDA, SQIVND (reference sequence). V lost 6 bases and J 3 bases, leaving 14 bases between the germline ends. The CDR3, as DNA: TGTGCCAGTAGCTCCCAGGGGCGCGACTATGGCTACACCTTC. This encodes CASSSQGRDYGYTF.

The chain links TRBV7-2 to TRBJ1-1; the D is unclear. From germline, CDR1 is SGHTA and CDR2 FQGNSA. Trimming pared 4 bases from V and 8 bases from J, leaving 20 bases between. The CDR3 has 15 amino acids. This chain's CDR3 is CASSSVRNSNIEAFF. In DNA, the CDR3 is TGTGCCAGCAGCTCAGTGCGAAACAGTAACATCGAAGCTTTCTTT. Together with reference TRBV7-2 and TRBJ1-1, the CDR3 gives the full variable domain: GAGVSQSPSNKVTEKGKDVELRCDPISGHTALYWYRQSLGQGLEFLIYFQGNSAPDKSGLPSDRFSAERTGGSVSTLTIQRTQQEDSAVYLCASSSVRNSNIEAFFGQGTRLTVV.

This chain joins TRBV5-6 and TRBJ1-2; no clear D gene. The CDR3 is 12 residues long. Germline V gene lookup returns CDR1 SGHDT and CDR2 YYEEEE. With 6 bases removed from V and 2 bases from J, the gap between germline ends came to 8 bases. Here the CDR3 reads CASNEANYGYTF. DNA of the CDR3: TGTGCCAGCAATGAGGCCAACTATGGCTACACCTTC.

Here the CDR3 reads CASSAGQGARVQPQHF. The CDR3 DNA follows: TGTGCCAGCAGTGCGGGACAGGGGGCTAGGGTTCAGCCCCAGCATTTT. V gene TRBV6-1 combines with J gene TRBJ1-5; 12 bases line up with TRBD1. V was pared by 4 bases and J by 6 bases, with 7 bases of the junction left unmatched. There are 16 residues in the CDR3. Germline CDR1 and CDR2: MNHNS and SASEGT.

The chain has TRBV9 and TRBJ2-1, with a possible D match to TRBD2 (6 bases). Looked up from germline, CDR1 is SGDLS and CDR2 is YYNGEE. Trimming removed 4 bases at V and 5 bases at J, with 16 bases between. This CDR3 region has 15 residues. The CDR3 nucleotides read TGTGCCAGCAGCCTCGTCGGGGGTTGGAACAATGAGCAGTTCTTC. This translates into CASSLVGGWNNEQFF.

The chain joins TRBV9 to TRBJ2-1; 7 nucleotides line up with TRBD2. CDR1 is SGDLS, CDR2 YYNGEE, per germline. The CDR3 runs to 14 residues. V shed 4 bases and J 6 bases; nucleotides not matched to a gene: 7. CDR3 sequence (DNA): TGTGCCAGCAGCCTGGCGGGAGTGGGCAATGAGCAGTTCTTC. Its translation: CASSLAGVGNEQFF.

This chain connects TRBV28 to TRBJ2-7; 7 bases align to TRBD2. Germline values: CDR1 MDHEN, CDR2 SYDVKM. This CDR3 region has 15 residues. With V trimmed by 3 bases and J by 2 bases, 7 bases remained unmatched. The CDR3 region has the DNA TGTGCCAGCAGTTTCCAACTAGCGACAACCTACGAGCAGTACTTC. It yields the protein CASSFQLATTYEQYF. Looking up the rest from reference TRBV28 and TRBJ2-7 gives the full variable domain: DVKVTQSSRYLVKRTGEKVFLECVQDMDHENMFWYRQDPGLGLRLIYFSYDVKMKEKGDIPEGYSVSREKKERFSLILESASTNQTSMYLCASSFQLATTYEQYFGPGTRLTVT.

CDR3 sequence reads: CASSPQGAYEQYF. CDR3 DNA: TGTGCCAGCAGCCCGCAGGGGGCCTACGAGCAGTACTTC. The V call is TRBV9, the J call TRBJ2-7; TRBD1 aligns across 7 bases. V shed 4 bases and J 2 bases; nucleotides not matched to a gene: 3. This CDR3 is built from 13 residues. Germline-derived CDR1 and CDR2 are SGDLS and YYNGEE.

The chain uses TRBV19 and TRBJ1-1; the match to TRBD1 covers 8 bases. This CDR3 has 14 amino acids. CDR1 and CDR2 from the germline V gene are LNHDA and SQIVND (reference sequence). Trimming removed 8 bases from V and 5 bases from J; junction bases left unmatched: 10. The CDR3 spells CASRIQGELTEAFF. The CDR3 nucleotides read TGTGCCAGTCGGATACAGGGGGAGTTGACTGAAGCTTTCTTT.

V is TRBV7-6 and J is TRBJ2-5; D is undetermined. Trimming shortened V by 5 bases and J by 5 bases, and 12 bases separated the two germline ends. The CDR3 contains 13 residues. The germline CDR1 and CDR2 sequences are SGHVS and FNYEAQ. DNA for the CDR3: TGTGCCAGCAGCCCCCACCCGAGCGAGACCCAGTACTTC. Translation: CASSPHPSETQYF.